A single sample is the source of the 24 T cell receptor beta chains below, sequenced in a study of blood T cell repertoires in COVID-19 (TCRdb year 2020). Library preparation employed the immunoSEQ multiplex PCR assay. TCRdb obtained this table from immuneACCESS and retained in-frame rearrangements with V and J assigned. These tables miss some clones; where compared with another copy, unresolved V genes account for less than half of the shortfall, and the remainder is unexplained. For this sample the table gives more than 200,000 clones, of which 85% to 90% were detected only once. The ten largest clonotypes hold roughly 4.2% of the sample. The material sequenced was peripheral blood. These receptors were taken from a man over 45 with acute or convalescent COVID-19.

The chain joins TRBV19 to TRBJ1-2; unclear D gene. This CDR3 region has 15 residues. V lost 3 bases and J 4 bases, leaving 15 bases between the germline ends. Per the germline V gene, CDR1 is LNHDA and CDR2 is SQIVND (reference sequence). The chain's CDR3 is CASSIYSPAGYGYTF. The CDR3 DNA follows: TGTGCCAGTAGTATTTACAGCCCGGCGGGCTATGGCTACACCTTC.

This chain connects TRBV29-1 to TRBJ2-5; 8 bases line up with TRBD2. The V and J ends lost 7 bases and 3 bases, in that order; junction bases with no gene match: 4. Germline CDR1 reads SQVTM; CDR2 reads ANQGSEA. The CDR3 has 12 amino acids. The CDR3 region is CSAGGAEETQYF. In nucleotides, the CDR3 is TGCAGCGCGGGGGGGGCCGAAGAGACCCAGTACTTC.

This chain connects TRBV18 to TRBJ2-1; TRBD2 matches at 10 bases. Germline V gene data show CDR1 as KGHSH and CDR2 as LQKENI. Trimming removed 3 bases from V and 0 bases from J; junction bases left unmatched: 5. This CDR3 is built from 17 residues. The CDR3 is CASSPVAGGISYNEQFF. CDR3 DNA sequence: TGTGCCAGCTCACCGGTAGCGGGGGGAATCTCCTACAATGAGCAGTTCTTC.

The V call is TRBV11-1, the J call TRBJ1-6; a possible D gene is TRBD1 (5 bases). The CDR3 contains 16 residues. In germline, CDR1 is SGHAT, CDR2 FQDESV (reference sequence). V was trimmed by 6 bases and J by 6 bases, leaving 18 bases between them. The CDR3 sequence: CASRLNQGYRNSPLHF. CDR3 DNA sequence: TGTGCCAGCAGATTAAACCAGGGATATCGTAATTCACCCCTCCACTTT.

The chain has TRBV2 and TRBJ1-4; no clear D. The CDR3 consists of 12 residues. From germline, CDR1 is SNHLY and CDR2 FYNNEI. V lost 3 bases and J 11 bases, leaving 10 bases between the germline ends. CDR3 in amino acids: CASSERARKLFF. CDR3 nucleotides: TGTGCCAGCAGTGAGCGGGCTCGGAAACTGTTTTTT. The entire variable domain, with the rest obtained from reference TRBV2 and TRBJ1-4, is as follows: EPEVTQTPSHQVTQMGQEVILRCVPISNHLYFYWYRQILGQKVEFLVSFYNNEISEKSEIFDDQFSVERPDGSNFTLKIRSTKLEDSAMYFCASSERARKLFFGSGTQLSVL.

The chain couples TRBV20-1 to TRBJ1-1; D gene unclear. The CDR3 consists of 16 residues. Per the germline V gene, CDR1 is DFQATT and CDR2 is SNEGSKA (reference sequence). Trimming stripped 3 bases from V and 0 bases from J, with 17 bases between. The CDR3 nucleotides read TGCAGTGCTAGTTTCGGGTGGGAGGCCATGAACACTGAAGCTTTCTTT. Translation gives CSASFGWEAMNTEAFF.

The genes are TRBV6-5 and TRBJ1-2, with 7 nucleotides matching TRBD1. The V gene end was trimmed by 0 bases and the J gene end by 6 bases; junction bases not matched to a gene: 10. This CDR3 contains 16 residues. Germline V lookup: CDR1 MNHEY, CDR2 SVGAGI. CDR3 nucleotide sequence: TGTGCCAGCAGTTACTCTTCCGGCAGGGGGATCGATGGCTACACCTTC. This translates into CASSYSSGRGIDGYTF.

The genes are TRBV11-2 and TRBJ1-1; D unclear. Germline-derived CDR1 and CDR2 are SGHAT and FQNNGV. The V and J ends lost 6 bases and 1 base respectively, with 9 bases between them. The CDR3 runs 13 residues. The CDR3 nucleotides are TGTGCCAGCAGACTTTCAGGGAACACTGAAGCTTTCTTT. Translated: CASRLSGNTEAFF.

The J gene is TRBJ1-2, the V gene TRBV5-4, with TRBD1 matching 9 bases. Trimming cost V 3 bases and J 6 bases; bases outside gene matches: 3. The germline gives CDR1 SGHNT, CDR2 YYREEE (reference sequence). The CDR3 covers 13 residues. CDR3 sequence (DNA): TGTGCCAGCAGCTCAGGGACAGGGCATGGCTACACCTTC. Its protein is CASSSGTGHGYTF.

This chain links TRBV30 with TRBJ2-3; perhaps TRBD2 as D (6 bases). Looked up from germline, CDR1 is GTSNPN and CDR2 is SVGIG (reference sequence). Between the trimmed V and J ends, which lost 4 bases and 1 base, there was a span of 18 bases. This CDR3 is 16 amino acids long. CDR3 in DNA: TGTGCCTGGACGGGGATGGCGGGGAGAGGCACAGATACGCAGTATTTT. Protein: CAWTGMAGRGTDTQYF.

This clone has just a few counts. The chain couples TRBV2 to TRBJ1-2, with a weak D call TRBD1 (6 bases). CDR3 length: 12 amino acids. CDR1 and CDR2 (germline): SNHLY, FYNNEI. The V end was cut by 6 bases, the J end by 5 bases, with 10 bases between. The CDR3 DNA is TGTGCCAGCAGGGACAGACGATATGGCTACACCTTC. Its protein is CASRDRRYGYTF.

The gene calls are TRBV5-1 and TRBJ2-2, with 12 bases identical to TRBD1. Germline lookup yields CDR1 SGHRS and CDR2 YFSETQ. The J segment lost 2 bases and the V segment lost 6 bases, leaving 5 bases of the junction unmatched. The CDR3 has 16 amino acids. The CDR3 bases are TGCGCCAGCACCGGGACAGGGGGCCTTAACACCGGGGAGCTGTTTTTT. Residues: CASTGTGGLNTGELFF.

DNA for the CDR3: TGTGCCACCAGCAGTCAAAGGGGACAGGGACTTCATGGCTACACCTTC. This sequence encodes CATSSQRGQGLHGYTF. The chain employs TRBV15 and TRBJ1-2, with 9 bases lining up with TRBD1. The CDR3 loop spans 16 amino acids. V was clipped by 3 bases and J by 6 bases; unmatched bases: 11. The germline V gene has CDR1 LNHNV and CDR2 YYDKDF (reference sequence).

The chain employs TRBV2 and TRBJ1-4; D is unclear. Germline-derived CDR1 and CDR2 are SNHLY and FYNNEI. The length of the CDR3 is 15 residues. The V end was cut by 3 bases, the J end by 0 bases, with 8 bases between. Here the CDR3 reads CASSDRGPTNEKLFF. The CDR3 DNA sequence: TGTGCCAGCAGTGATCGTGGCCCAACTAATGAAAAACTGTTTTTT. Looking up the rest from reference TRBV2 and TRBJ1-4 gives the full variable domain: EPEVTQTPSHQVTQMGQEVILRCVPISNHLYFYWYRQILGQKVEFLVSFYNNEISEKSEIFDDQFSVERPDGSNFTLKIRSTKLEDSAMYFCASSDRGPTNEKLFFGSGTQLSVL.

The CDR3 DNA sequence: TGTGCCAGCAGCACCCGACAGACTAACTATGGCTACACCTTC. It translates to CASSTRQTNYGYTF. The chain links TRBV7-2 to TRBJ1-2; a weak D match, TRBD1 (5 bases). CDR3 length: 14 residues. V lost 5 bases, J lost 0 bases, and 10 bases lay in between. Germline V gene data show CDR1 as SGHTA and CDR2 as FQGNSA.

The gene calls are TRBV2 and TRBJ1-5; D unclear. The CDR3 is 14 amino acids. V lost 2 bases, J lost 6 bases, and 11 bases lay in between. Germline V gene data show CDR1 as SNHLY and CDR2 as FYNNEI. Here the CDR3 DNA reads TGTGCCAGCAGTGAACTTCGGGGTGGTCAGCCCCAGCATTTT. Protein product: CASSELRGGQPQHF.

The rearrangement uses TRBV19 and TRBJ2-5, with 7 positions matching TRBD1. Germline CDR1 and CDR2: LNHDA and SQIVND (reference sequence). The CDR3 sequence is 13 residues long. The trim removed 5 bases at V and 0 bases at J, leaving 0 bases unmatched. CDR3 sequence reads: CASSGTDQETQYF. In DNA form, the CDR3 reads TGTGCCAGTAGTGGGACAGACCAAGAGACCCAGTACTTC.

For this clone: One end of the junction fails to match germline, which may point to a read error. The chain combines TRBV6-6 with TRBJ2-7; unclear D gene. The CDR3 spans 12 residues. Germline V gene lookup returns CDR1 MNHNY and CDR2 SVGAGI (reference sequence). In nucleotides, the CDR3 is TGTGCCAGCAGTCACTCGAGCTACGAGCAGTACTTC. It encodes CASSHSSYEQYF.

V usage is TRBV6-5 and J usage is TRBJ2-7, with D perhaps TRBD2 (5 bases). V lost 6 bases to trimming and J lost 3 bases, with 12 bases between them. This CDR3 region has 13 residues. Per the germline V gene, CDR1 is MNHEY and CDR2 is SVGAGI. Here the CDR3 DNA reads TGTGCCAGCAGAGCCGGACTGGACTACGAGCAGTACTTC. Translation gives CASRAGLDYEQYF.

This chain links TRBV29-1 with TRBJ2-5, with D perhaps TRBD2 (6 bases). The CDR3 contains 11 residues. V was shortened by 4 bases and J by 5 bases, with 8 bases between the two germline ends. Germline V lookup: CDR1 SQVTM, CDR2 ANQGSEA. In DNA form, the CDR3 reads TGCAGCGTTGTTCGGGAGGAGACCCAGTACTTC. It codes for CSVVREETQYF.

This clone occurred a few times. The genes are TRBV10-3 and TRBJ1-4; a weak D match, TRBD1 (6 bases). With 3 bases removed from V and 8 bases from J, the gap between germline ends came to 10 bases. Germline CDR1 reads ENHRY; CDR2 reads SYGVKD. The length of the CDR3 is 13 residues. For the CDR3, the DNA is TGTGCCATCAGTGAAGGACAGAACGAAAAACTGTTTTTT. This gives the protein CAISEGQNEKLFF.

This clone appeared a few times. The chain couples TRBV7-9 to TRBJ1-1; 7 nucleotides agree with TRBD1. This CDR3 comprises 15 residues. Looked up from germline, CDR1 is SEHNR and CDR2 is FQNEAQ (reference sequence). Losses at the gene ends were 5 bases for V and 4 bases for J; bases not matched to a gene: 10. The CDR3 sequence is CASSKIQGVGTEAFF. CDR3 DNA sequence: TGTGCCAGCAGCAAAATCCAGGGGGTAGGCACTGAAGCTTTCTTT.

V and J are TRBV11-2 and TRBJ2-1; 9 bases line up with TRBD1. CDR1 and CDR2 (germline): SGHAT, FQNNGV. The CDR3 is made up of 15 amino acids. The ends lost 8 bases at V and 2 bases at J; junction bases unmatched: 7. The CDR3 region has the DNA TGTGCCAGCCACCACGGGACAGGGACCTACAATGAGCAGTTCTTC. Translation: CASHHGTGTYNEQFF.

This sequence joins TRBV6-5 and TRBJ2-4, with 8 bases matching TRBD2. This CDR3 is built from 14 residues. Per germline, CDR1 MNHEY and CDR2 SVGAGI. V trimming: 2 bases; J trimming: 5 bases; junction bases outside the gene matches: 2. CDR3: CASSYSSGENIQYF. The CDR3 DNA follows: TGTGCCAGCAGTTACAGTAGCGGGGAAAACATTCAGTACTTC.